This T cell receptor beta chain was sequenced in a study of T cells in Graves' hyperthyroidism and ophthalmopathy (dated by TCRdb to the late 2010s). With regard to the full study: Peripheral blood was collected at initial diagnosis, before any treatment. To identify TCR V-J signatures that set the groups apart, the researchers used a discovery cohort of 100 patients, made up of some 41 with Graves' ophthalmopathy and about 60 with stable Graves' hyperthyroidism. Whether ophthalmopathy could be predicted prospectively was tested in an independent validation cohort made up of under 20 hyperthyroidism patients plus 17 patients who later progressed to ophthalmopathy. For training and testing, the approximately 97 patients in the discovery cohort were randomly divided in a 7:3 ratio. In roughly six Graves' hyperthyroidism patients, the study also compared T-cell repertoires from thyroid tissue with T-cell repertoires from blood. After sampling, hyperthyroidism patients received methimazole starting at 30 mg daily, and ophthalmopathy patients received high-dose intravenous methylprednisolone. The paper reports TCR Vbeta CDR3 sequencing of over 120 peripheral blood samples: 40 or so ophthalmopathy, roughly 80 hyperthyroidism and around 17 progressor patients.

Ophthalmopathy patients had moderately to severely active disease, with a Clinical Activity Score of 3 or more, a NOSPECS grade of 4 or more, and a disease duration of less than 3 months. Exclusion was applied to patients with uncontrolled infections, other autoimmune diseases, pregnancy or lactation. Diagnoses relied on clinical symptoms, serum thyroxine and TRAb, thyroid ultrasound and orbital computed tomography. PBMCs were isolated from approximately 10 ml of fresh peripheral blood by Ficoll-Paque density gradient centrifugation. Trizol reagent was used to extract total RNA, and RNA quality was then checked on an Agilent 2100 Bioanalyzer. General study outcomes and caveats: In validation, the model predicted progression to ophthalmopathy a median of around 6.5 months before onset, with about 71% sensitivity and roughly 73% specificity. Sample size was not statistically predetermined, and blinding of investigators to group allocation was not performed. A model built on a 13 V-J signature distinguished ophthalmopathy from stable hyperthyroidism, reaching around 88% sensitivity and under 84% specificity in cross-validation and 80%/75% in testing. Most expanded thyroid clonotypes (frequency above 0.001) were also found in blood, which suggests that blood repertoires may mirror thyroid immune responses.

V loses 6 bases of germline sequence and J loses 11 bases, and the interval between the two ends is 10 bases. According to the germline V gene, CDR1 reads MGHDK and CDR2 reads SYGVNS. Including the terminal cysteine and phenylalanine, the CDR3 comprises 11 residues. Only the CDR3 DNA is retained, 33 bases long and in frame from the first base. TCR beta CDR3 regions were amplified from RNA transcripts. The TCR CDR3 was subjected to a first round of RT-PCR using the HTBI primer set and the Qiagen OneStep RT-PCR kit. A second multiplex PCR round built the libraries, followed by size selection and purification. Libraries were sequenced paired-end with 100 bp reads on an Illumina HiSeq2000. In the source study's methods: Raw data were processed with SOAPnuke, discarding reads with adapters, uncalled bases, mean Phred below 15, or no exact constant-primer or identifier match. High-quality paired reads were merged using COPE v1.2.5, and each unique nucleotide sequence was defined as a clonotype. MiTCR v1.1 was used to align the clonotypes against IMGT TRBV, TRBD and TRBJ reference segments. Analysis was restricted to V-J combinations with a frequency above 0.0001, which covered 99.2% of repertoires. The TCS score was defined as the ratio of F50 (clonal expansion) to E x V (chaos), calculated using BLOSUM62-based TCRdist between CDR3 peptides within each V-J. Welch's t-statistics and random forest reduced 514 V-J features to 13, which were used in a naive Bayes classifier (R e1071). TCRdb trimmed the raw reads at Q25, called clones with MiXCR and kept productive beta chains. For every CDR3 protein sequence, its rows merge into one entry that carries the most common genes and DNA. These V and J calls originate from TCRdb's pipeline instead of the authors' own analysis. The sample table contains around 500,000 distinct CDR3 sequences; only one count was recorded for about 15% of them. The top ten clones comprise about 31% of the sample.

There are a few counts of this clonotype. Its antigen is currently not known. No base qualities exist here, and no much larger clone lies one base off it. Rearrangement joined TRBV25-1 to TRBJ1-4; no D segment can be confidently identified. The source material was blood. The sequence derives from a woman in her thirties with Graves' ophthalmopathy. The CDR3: CASSTLGKLFF. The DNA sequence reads TGTGCCAGCAGCACGTTGGGTAAACTGTTTTTT.